Presented here are 10 T cell receptor beta chains from one specimen sequenced in a study of OX40 agonist ivuxolimab in advanced cancers. Here immunoSEQ multiplex PCR was the method, and the copy in TCRdb shows in-frame clones only, minus some. This sample has over 15,000 clones; around nine tenths occur once, and the top ten carry around 29%. Sample: CD4+ or CD8+ T cells sorted from blood, taken in a trial of the OX40 agonist ivuxolimab. These TCRs come from an adult with an advanced solid tumor such as melanoma, head and neck, liver or kidney cancer.

The CDR3 sequence is CASSPWDGANTGELFF. The CDR3 bases are TGTGCCAGCTCACCCTGGGACGGAGCGAACACCGGGGAGCTGTTTTTT. The chain is built from TRBV18 and TRBJ2-2, with D possibly being TRBD1 or TRBD2 (5 bases each). This CDR3 comprises 16 residues. Germline lookup yields CDR1 KGHSH and CDR2 LQKENI. V lost 3 bases and J 0 bases, leaving 11 bases between the germline ends.

This clone has only one observation. The CDR3 region is CASSLDHWKSYNEQFF. In DNA form, the CDR3 reads TGTGCCAGCAGCCTAGACCATTGGAAGTCCTACAATGAGCAGTTCTTC. This chain uses TRBV7-6 with TRBJ2-1; D unclear. The CDR3 is 16 residues long. V was trimmed by 5 bases and J by 1 base, leaving 15 bases between them. In germline, CDR1 is SGHVS, CDR2 FNYEAQ.

The sample holds a few counts of this clone. This chain connects TRBV14 to TRBJ2-7, with 8 bases lining up with TRBD2. J lost 10 bases, V lost 4 bases, and 12 bases had no gene match. CDR1 SGHDN and CDR2 FVKESK come from the germline V gene. The CDR3 sequence is 14 residues long. The CDR3 loop is CASSPAGAVSPQYF. DNA of the CDR3: TGTGCCAGCAGCCCAGCGGGAGCGGTTAGTCCTCAGTACTTC.

The V gene is TRBV5-6, the J gene TRBJ1-5; TRBD1 is a possible D gene (5 bases). The CDR3 is 13 amino acids. Germline V lookup: CDR1 SGHDT, CDR2 YYEEEE. The V end lost 0 bases, the J end lost 7 bases, and 8 bases lay between the germline ends. The CDR3, as DNA: TGTGCCAGCAGCTTGGGTTGGGGGCAGCCCCAGCATTTT. This gives the protein CASSLGWGQPQHF.

The V and J genes are TRBV6-5 and TRBJ2-5; D unclear. The CDR3 is made up of 13 amino acids. Germline V gives CDR1 MNHEY, CDR2 SVGAGI. The V gene lost 5 bases and the J gene lost 3 bases, with 10 bases spanning the gap. CDR3 region: CASSEDGKETQYF. The CDR3, as DNA: TGTGCCAGCAGTGAGGACGGTAAAGAGACCCAGTACTTC.

This chain joins TRBV28 and TRBJ2-3, with D possibly being TRBD1 or TRBD2 (5 bases each). CDR1 and CDR2 (germline): MDHEN, SYDVKM. Between the trimmed V and J ends, which lost 3 bases and 6 bases, there was a span of 10 bases. This CDR3 comprises 13 residues. The CDR3, as DNA: TGTGCCAGCAGTTTGTGGGGGACGGATACGCAGTATTTT. Its protein is CASSLWGTDTQYF.

CDR3 in DNA: TGTGCCAGCAGCATATCGAGCTCTGGAAACACCATATATTTT. This sequence encodes CASSISSSGNTIYF. The chain recombines TRBV9 with TRBJ1-3; D unresolved. The CDR3 runs 14 residues. Per the germline V gene, CDR1 is SGDLS and CDR2 is YYNGEE. V was cut by 4 bases and J by 0 bases, with 8 bases left in between. Variable domain in full (rest from reference TRBV9 and TRBJ1-3): DSGVTQTPKHLITATGQRVTLRCSPRSGDLSVYWYQQSLDQGLQFLIQYYNGEERAKGNILERFSAQQFPDLHSELNLSSLELGDSALYFCASSISSSGNTIYFGEGSWLTVV.

The chain is built from TRBV18 and TRBJ2-3; no firm D call. This CDR3 is 15 amino acids long. With 0 bases removed from V and 2 bases from J, the gap between germline ends came to 9 bases. The germline CDR1 and CDR2 sequences are KGHSH and LQKENI. In DNA form, the CDR3 reads TGTGCCAGCTCACCACCGAGTTCGTCCACAGATACGCAGTATTTT. Protein: CASSPPSSSTDTQYF.

This clone was seen a few times. One end of the junction is discordant with germline, which a read error may explain. V and J are TRBV5-4 and TRBJ2-1; D call uncertain. CDR3 length: 13 amino acids. Germline V gene data show CDR1 as SGHNT and CDR2 as YYREEE (reference sequence). As DNA, the CDR3 is TGCGCCAGCAGCCAAGATTTTCATAATGAGCAGTTCTTC. It translates to CASSQDFHNEQFF.

This clone appeared a single time. The junction differs from germline at one of its ends, possibly a read error. Different DNA sequences within this sample yield the same CDR3. The V gene is TRBV5-5, the J gene TRBJ2-1, with D perhaps TRBD2 (5 bases). The CDR3 is made up of 13 amino acids. The germline gives CDR1 SGHKS, CDR2 YYEKEE (reference sequence). CDR3 residues: CASSHDYYNEQFF. The CDR3 nucleotides read TGCGCCAGCAGCCACGACTATTACAATGAGCAGTTCTTC.